This is a list of T cell receptor beta chains from one sample in a study of blood T cell repertoires in COVID-19. Method: immunoSEQ multiplex PCR; TCRdb's copy keeps in-frame clones and lacks some. The sample contains around 270,000 clones, about 91% of which appear only once. Material for sequencing was peripheral blood. The receptor set was obtained from a person under 35 with COVID-19, enrolled during active disease. Both conserved end residues are part of each CDR3. A D gene is named only where the DNA matches it firmly. Clone sizes are given selectively: once, few, many, or a class where the clone is expanded.

>-|TRBD2|TRBV11-3|TRBJ2-2
CASSPGTSFTGELFF
TGTGCCAGCAGCCCCGGGACTAGCTTTACCGGGGAGCTGTTTTTT
>-|-|TRBV10-3|TRBJ1-5
CAISQGLEGNQPQHF
TGTGCCATCAGTCAGGGGTTAGAGGGCAATCAGCCCCAGCATTTT
>-|-|TRBV7-2|TRBJ2-1
CASSPASASYNEQFF
TGTGCCAGCAGCCCCGCTAGCGCCTCCTACAATGAGCAGTTCTTC
>-|-|TRBV6-5|TRBJ1-5
CASSSQVTQPQHF
TGTGCCAGCAGTTCCCAGGTTACTCAGCCCCAGCATTTT
>-|-|TRBV6-4|TRBJ2-1
CASSTGREQFF
TGTGCCAGCAGCACAGGACGGGAGCAGTTCTTC
>-|-|TRBV19|TRBJ2-2
CASSIDGSGLSWELFF
TGTGCCAGTAGTATAGATGGGTCAGGACTGAGCTGGGAGCTGTTTTTT
>-|-|TRBV1|TRBJ2-1
CTSSHPGLAGINEQFF
TGCACCAGCAGCCACCCCGGACTAGCGGGGATTAATGAGCAGTTCTTC
>-|TRBD1|TRBV6-5|TRBJ1-2
CASSYRTTGGSGYTF
TGTGCCAGCAGTTACCGAACAACAGGGGGCTCTGGCTACACCTTC
>-|TRBD1|TRBV7-8|TRBJ2-7
CASSRTSPGQGGYFYEQYF
TGTGCCAGCAGCCGGACTTCACCGGGACAGGGAGGATACTTCTACGAGCAGTACTTC
>once|-|TRBV12-3/TRBV12-4|TRBJ2-7
CASSKGGGNEQYF
TGTGCCAGCAGCAAGGGAGGCGGCAACGAGCAGTACTTC
>-|TRBD2|TRBV5-5|TRBJ2-1
CASSRLADFNEQFF
TGTGCCAGCAGCAGACTAGCGGACTTTAATGAGCAGTTCTTC
>-|TRBD2|TRBV6-1|TRBJ2-3
CASSVAGGIFTDTQYF
TGTGCCAGCAGTGTAGCGGGAGGGATATTCACAGATACGCAGTATTTT
>-|-|TRBV7-9|TRBJ1-2
CASSPRSDRNYGYTF
TGTGCCAGCAGCCCAAGATCGGACAGAAACTATGGCTACACCTTC